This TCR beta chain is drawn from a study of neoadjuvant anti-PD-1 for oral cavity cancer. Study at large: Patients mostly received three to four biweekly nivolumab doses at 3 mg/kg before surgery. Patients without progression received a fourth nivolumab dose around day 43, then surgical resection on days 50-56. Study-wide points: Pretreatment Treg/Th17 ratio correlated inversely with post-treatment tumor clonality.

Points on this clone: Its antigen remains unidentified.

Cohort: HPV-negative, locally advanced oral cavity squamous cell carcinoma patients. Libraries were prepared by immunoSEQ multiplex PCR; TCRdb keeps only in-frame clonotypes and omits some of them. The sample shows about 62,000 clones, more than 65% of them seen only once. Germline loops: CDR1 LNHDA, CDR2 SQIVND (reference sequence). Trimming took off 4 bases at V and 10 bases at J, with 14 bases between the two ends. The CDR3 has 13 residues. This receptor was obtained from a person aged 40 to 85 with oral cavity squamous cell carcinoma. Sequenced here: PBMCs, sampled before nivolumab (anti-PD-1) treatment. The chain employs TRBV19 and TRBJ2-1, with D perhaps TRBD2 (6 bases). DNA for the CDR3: TGTGCCAGTAGTACCCGTGGTAGCGGAGAGCAGTTCTTC. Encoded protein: CASSTRGSGEQFF.